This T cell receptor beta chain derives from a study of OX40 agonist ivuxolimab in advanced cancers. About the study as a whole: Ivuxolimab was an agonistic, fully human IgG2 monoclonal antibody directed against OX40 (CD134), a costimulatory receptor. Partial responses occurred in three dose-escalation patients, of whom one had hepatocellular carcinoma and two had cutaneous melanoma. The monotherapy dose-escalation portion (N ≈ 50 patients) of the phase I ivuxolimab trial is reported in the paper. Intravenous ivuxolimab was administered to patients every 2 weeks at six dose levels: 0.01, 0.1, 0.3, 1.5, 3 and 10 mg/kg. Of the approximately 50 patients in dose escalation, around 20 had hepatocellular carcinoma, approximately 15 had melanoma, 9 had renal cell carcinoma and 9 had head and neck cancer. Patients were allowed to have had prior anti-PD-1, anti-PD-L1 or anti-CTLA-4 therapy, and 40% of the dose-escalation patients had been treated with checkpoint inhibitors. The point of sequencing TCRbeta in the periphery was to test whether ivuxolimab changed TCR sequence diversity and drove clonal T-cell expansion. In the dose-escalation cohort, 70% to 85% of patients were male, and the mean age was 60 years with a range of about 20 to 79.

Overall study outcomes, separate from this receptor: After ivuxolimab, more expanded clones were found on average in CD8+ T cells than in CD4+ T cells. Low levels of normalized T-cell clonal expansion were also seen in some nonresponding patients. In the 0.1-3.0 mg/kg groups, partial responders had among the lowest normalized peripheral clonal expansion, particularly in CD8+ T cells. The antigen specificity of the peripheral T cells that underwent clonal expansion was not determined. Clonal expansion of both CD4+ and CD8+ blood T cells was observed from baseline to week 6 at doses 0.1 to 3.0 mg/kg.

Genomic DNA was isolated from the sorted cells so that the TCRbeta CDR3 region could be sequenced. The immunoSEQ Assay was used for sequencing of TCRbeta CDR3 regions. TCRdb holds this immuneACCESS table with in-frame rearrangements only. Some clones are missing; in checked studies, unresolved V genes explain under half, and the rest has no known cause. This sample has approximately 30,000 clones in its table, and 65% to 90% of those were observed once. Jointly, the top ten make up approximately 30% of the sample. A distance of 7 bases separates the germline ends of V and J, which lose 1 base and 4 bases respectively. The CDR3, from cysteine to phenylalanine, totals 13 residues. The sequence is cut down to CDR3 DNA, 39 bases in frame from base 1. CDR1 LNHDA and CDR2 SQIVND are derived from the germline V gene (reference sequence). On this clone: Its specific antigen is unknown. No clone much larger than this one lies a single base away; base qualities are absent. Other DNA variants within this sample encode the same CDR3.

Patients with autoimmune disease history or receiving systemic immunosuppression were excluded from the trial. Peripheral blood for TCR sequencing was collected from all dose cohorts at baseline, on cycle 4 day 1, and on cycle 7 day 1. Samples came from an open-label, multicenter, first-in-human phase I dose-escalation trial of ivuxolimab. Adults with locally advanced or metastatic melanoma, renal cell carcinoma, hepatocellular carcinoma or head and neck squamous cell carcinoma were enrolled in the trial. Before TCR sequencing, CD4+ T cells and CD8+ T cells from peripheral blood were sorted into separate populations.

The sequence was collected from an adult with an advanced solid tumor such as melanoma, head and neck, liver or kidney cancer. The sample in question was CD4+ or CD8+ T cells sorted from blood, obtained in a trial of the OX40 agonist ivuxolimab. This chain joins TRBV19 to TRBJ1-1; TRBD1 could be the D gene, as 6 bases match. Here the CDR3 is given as CASSIGGGTEAFF. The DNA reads TGTGCCAGTAGTATAGGAGGGGGCACTGAAGCTTTCTTT.